This T cell receptor (beta chain) came from a study of blood T cell repertoires in COVID-19. For the study at large: The United States, Italy and Spain provided the acute and convalescent COVID-19 samples. Sample material is recorded as cDNA or gDNA derived from T cells, B-cell-depleted T cells, or PBMCs.

Those enrolled in Seattle joined during active infection and were followed longitudinally afterward. The authors' processing: Counts of nucleated cells, estimated from reference gene primer amplification, were obtained. The method was immunoSEQ multiplex PCR; TCRdb's version includes in-frame clones alone and lacks a portion of them. V, J and clone size derive from that table, while D and trimming were established from the DNA sequence. The sample holds over 450,000 clones, 75% to 90% seen once. This receptor was identified in a young man with COVID-19, enrolled during active disease. Material for sequencing was peripheral blood.

The CDR3 DNA follows: TGTGCCAGCAGCCTAAAACGAGCGGGGATGAACACCGGGGAGCTGTTTTTT. This encodes CASSLKRAGMNTGELFF. This chain uses TRBV3-1 (or the pseudogene TRBV3-2) with TRBJ2-2; 7 nucleotides agree with TRBD2. The CDR3 covers 17 residues. Germline loops: CDR1 LGHDT, CDR2 YNNKEL (reference sequence). Unmatched junction bases numbered 9, after V lost 4 bases and J lost 1 base.